The 19 T cell receptor beta chains reported below all come from one sample, sequenced in a study of T-cell reconstitution after alpha-beta-depleted transplantation in children. The TCRbeta library was prepared with unique molecular identifiers. TCRdb passed the PCR reads through MiXCR, listing each CDR3 protein once. The sample contains roughly 500,000 distinct CDR3 sequences, about 10% of which appear only once. This material consisted of PBMCs, taken before TCRalphabeta/CD19-depleted stem cell transplant. Receptor source: a child younger than 10 with inherited bone marrow failure, due to receive a stem cell transplant.

This clonotype was picked up many times. The V call is TRBV12-3 or TRBV12-4, the J call TRBJ2-7, with TRBD2 matching over 7 bases. This CDR3 is built from 13 residues. J gave up 5 bases and V 6 bases, and 7 bases lay outside the gene matches. This CDR3 is CASRGGTLDEQYF. CDR3 coding DNA: TGTGCCAGCAGGGGGGGGACTCTCGACGAGCAGTACTTC.

This clonotype was picked up many times. This chain uses TRBV4-1 with TRBJ2-5; 8 nucleotides agree with TRBD2. The trim removed 1 base at V and 5 bases at J, leaving 9 bases unmatched. Germline CDR1 MGHRA, CDR2 YSYEKL. The CDR3 spans 16 residues. DNA of the CDR3: TGCGCCAGCAGCCAAGGGAGCGGGAGAGTAGCTGAGACCCAGTACTTC. Translation gives CASSQGSGRVAETQYF.

This clonotype has at least ten counts. The gene calls are TRBV20-1 and TRBJ2-1; TRBD2 aligns across 10 bases. The length of the CDR3 is 17 residues. With V trimmed by 0 bases and J by 4 bases, 9 bases remained unmatched. Germline-derived CDR1 and CDR2 are DFQATT and SNEGSKA (reference sequence). CDR3: CSARDLLAGRFYNEQFF. The CDR3 DNA follows: TGCAGTGCTAGAGATCTACTAGCGGGGAGGTTTTACAATGAGCAGTTCTTC.

This sequence joins TRBV12-3 or TRBV12-4 and TRBJ2-1; D perhaps matches TRBD2 (6 bases). The CDR3 is 18 residues long. Trimming cost V 7 bases and J 5 bases, with 27 bases left between them. The CDR3 nucleotides read TGTGCCAGCACTCCGACTAGATTGATCGGTACTTCGAACAATGAGCAGTTCTTC. Translated, it gives CASTPTRLIGTSNNEQFF.

Ten or more counts support this clonotype. The chain is built from TRBV4-3 and TRBJ1-6; 9 bases fit TRBD1. Unmatched junction bases numbered 5, after V lost 1 base and J lost 7 bases. CDR1 is LGHNA, CDR2 YSLEER, per germline. The CDR3 loop spans 16 amino acids. In DNA form, the CDR3 reads TGCGCCAGCAGCCAAGTATGGGGACAGGGCAATTCACCCCTCCACTTT. Its translation is CASSQVWGQGNSPLHF.

This clonotype was seen many times. This rearrangement joins TRBV25-1 to TRBJ1-5; 8 nucleotides match TRBD1. The J segment lost 5 bases and the V segment lost 5 bases, leaving 5 bases of the junction unmatched. Germline V gene data show CDR1 as MGHDK and CDR2 as SYGVNS. The CDR3 consists of 14 residues. The CDR3 region has the DNA TGTGCCAGCAGTCCCCCAGGGGGCCATCAGCCCCAGCATTTT. This gives the protein CASSPPGGHQPQHF.

The chain uses TRBV29-1 and TRBJ2-3; tentative D call: TRBD1 (5 bases). The CDR3 is 14 amino acids. CDR1 and CDR2 from the germline V gene are SQVTM and ANQGSEA. With 3 bases removed from V and 2 bases from J, the gap between germline ends came to 12 bases. The CDR3 DNA reads as TGCAGCGTTGATGGTGGGGCTAACACAGATACGCAGTATTTT. Protein sequence: CSVDGGANTDTQYF.

The chain recombines TRBV5-1 with TRBJ2-1, with 9 bases identical to TRBD1. The CDR3 covers 16 residues. J gave up 10 bases and V 6 bases, and 17 bases lay outside the gene matches. The germline V gene encodes CDR1 SGHRS and CDR2 YFSETQ. The chain's CDR3 is CASIHRTGGATSEQFF. CDR3 nucleotides: TGCGCCAGCATCCATCGAACAGGGGGCGCGACGTCCGAGCAGTTCTTC.

This clonotype was counted many times. This chain links TRBV7-2 with TRBJ2-7; D perhaps matches TRBD1 (6 bases). V gave up 5 bases and J gave up 4 bases, with 15 bases separating them. The CDR3 length is 14 residues. Germline V gene sequence: CDR1 SGHTA, CDR2 FQGNSA. The CDR3 loop is CASSVQGQRYEQYF. DNA for the CDR3: TGTGCCAGCAGCGTACAAGGACAGAGATACGAGCAGTACTTC.

This clonotype was observed many times. The V gene is TRBV24-1, the J gene TRBJ2-2; tentative D call: TRBD2 (6 bases). V was trimmed by 5 bases and J by 4 bases, leaving 16 bases between them. Germline assignment: CDR1 KGHDR and CDR2 SFDVKD. The CDR3 sequence is 16 residues long. The CDR3 loop reads CATSGRGERSTGELFF. In DNA, the CDR3 is TGTGCCACCAGTGGGCGGGGAGAAAGGAGCACCGGGGAGCTGTTTTTT.

This clonotype was seen many times. The chain combines TRBV12-3 or TRBV12-4 with TRBJ2-7; TRBD1 or TRBD2 may be the D gene (5 bases each). V lost 6 bases to trimming and J lost 4 bases, with 16 bases between them. This CDR3 is built from 14 residues. The CDR3 sequence: CASRPAGTNYEQYF. CDR3 DNA: TGTGCCAGCAGGCCGGCCGGGACCAATTACGAGCAGTACTTC.

This clonotype was counted at least ten times. The chain is built from TRBV5-1 and TRBJ1-1; D gene ambiguous. Germline V CDR1 and CDR2: SGHRS, YFSETQ. There are 13 residues in the CDR3. V lost 2 bases, J lost 0 bases, and 5 bases lay in between. CDR3 amino acids: CASSFRLNTEAFF. DNA of the CDR3: TGCGCCAGCAGCTTCAGGTTGAACACTGAAGCTTTCTTT.

V usage is TRBV20-1 and J usage is TRBJ2-7; 8 bases are shared with TRBD2. The CDR3 spans 14 residues. Germline-derived CDR1 and CDR2 are DFQATT and SNEGSKA (reference sequence). J was trimmed by 5 bases and V by 5 bases; bases with no gene match: 11. CDR3 region: CSAHPGLDINEQYF. Written as DNA, the CDR3 is TGCAGTGCTCATCCGGGACTAGATATCAACGAGCAGTACTTC.

Concerning this clonotype: Given a much more abundant clone one base away, this may be a read error. This chain connects TRBV12-3 or TRBV12-4 to TRBJ2-7, with TRBD2 matching over 10 bases. The CDR3 is made up of 14 amino acids. This CDR3 reads CTSSLSLAGDEQYF. The CDR3 DNA reads as TGTACCAGCAGTTTATCCCTAGCGGGAGACGAGCAGTACTTC.

This clonotype came up many times. The CDR3 coding sequence is TGTGCCAGCAGCCAACCGACTAGCGGGAGTAGGAATGAGCAGTTCTTC. Its protein is CASSQPTSGSRNEQFF. The chain employs TRBV6-1 and TRBJ2-1; 12 bases align to TRBD2. This CDR3 has 16 amino acids. Germline V gene sequence: CDR1 MNHNS, CDR2 SASEGT. The junction had 10 bases not matched to a gene; V was cut back by 6 bases and J by 7 bases.

Only a few counts were recorded for this clonotype. The V and J genes are TRBV19 and TRBJ2-1, with TRBD1 matching 9 bases. V shed 3 bases and J 8 bases; nucleotides not matched to a gene: 8. This CDR3 has 15 amino acids. The germline gives CDR1 LNHDA, CDR2 SQIVND (reference sequence). The CDR3 DNA sequence: TGTGCCAGTAGTATTACAGGGGGCGCGGGACATGAGCAGTTCTTC. Residues: CASSITGGAGHEQFF. Full variable domain (outside the CDR3, taken from reference TRBV19 and TRBJ2-1): DGGITQSPKYLFRKEGQNVTLSCEQNLNHDAMYWYRQDPGQGLRLIYYSQIVNDFQKGDIAEGYSVSREKKESFPLTVTSAQKNPTAFYLCASSITGGAGHEQFFGPGTRLTVL.

This clonotype has just a few counts. V usage is TRBV7-9 and J usage is TRBJ2-1; possibly TRBD2 for D (7 bases). Trimming cost V 4 bases and J 4 bases, with 14 bases left between them. CDR1 is SEHNR and CDR2 is FQNEAQ in the germline V gene (reference sequence). CDR3 length equals 15 residues. The DNA of the CDR3 is TGTGCCAGCAGCTGGGGGCCTAGCGGTTACAATGAGCAGTTCTTC. Encoded protein: CASSWGPSGYNEQFF. The complete variable domain, with remaining parts taken from reference TRBV7-9 and TRBJ2-1, reads DTGVSQNPRHKITKRGQNVTFRCDPISEHNRLYWYRQTLGQGPEFLTYFQNEAQLEKSRLLSDRFSAERPKGSFSTLEIQRTEQGDSAMYLCASSWGPSGYNEQFFGPGTRLTVL.

Only a few counts were recorded for this clonotype. J is TRBJ1-1 and V is TRBV19, with D uncertain. Germline values: CDR1 LNHDA, CDR2 SQIVND (reference sequence). V gave up 4 bases and J gave up 1 base, with 10 bases separating them. This CDR3 spans 14 amino acids. The DNA for the CDR3 is TGTGCCAGTAGTAACCGGGGTAAGAACACTGAAGCTTTCTTT. Its translation: CASSNRGKNTEAFF. Supplemented by reference TRBV19 and TRBJ1-1, the full variable domain reads DGGITQSPKYLFRKEGQNVTLSCEQNLNHDAMYWYRQDPGQGLRLIYYSQIVNDFQKGDIAEGYSVSREKKESFPLTVTSAQKNPTAFYLCASSNRGKNTEAFFGQGTRLTVV.

Ten or more counts support this clonotype. The CDR3 DNA reads TGCGCCAGCAGCCAAGATTTGGGGCGAACAGGCCAAATACCCTACAATGAGCAGTTCTTC. This sequence encodes CASSQDLGRTGQIPYNEQFF. The V and J genes are TRBV4-3 and TRBJ2-1; D is possibly TRBD1 (5 bases). Trimming cost V 0 bases and J 2 bases, with 23 bases left between them. Germline loops: CDR1 LGHNA, CDR2 YSLEER. The length of the CDR3 is 20 residues.